Detailed here is one TCR beta chain. The entry originates in a study of T cells expressing NK-cell markers. Germline V gene sequence: CDR1 SQVTM, CDR2 ANQGSEA. The CDR3 sequence is 14 residues long. TCRdb reprocessed the 5' RACE reads; each CDR3 protein has one entry and no DNA is given. The table lists a few hundred thousand distinct CDR3 sequences. This sequence joins TRBV29-1 and TRBJ2-5; TCRdb designates TRBD1, a call that cannot be tested without DNA. The clonotype originates from a man aged 18-69 years in good health. Sequencing was performed on blood T cells: a sorted CD56 or NKG2C T cell subset, CD4+ or CD8+ T cells, or bulk PBMC T cells (not recorded which). CDR3 amino acids: CSVEQDRVGETQYF.